Below, 3 T cell receptor beta chains from the same sample are listed, as sequenced in a study of control samples from healthy donors and cancer patients. The assay was immunoSEQ multiplex PCR, and TCRdb's table has in-frame clones only and misses some. The sample contains 210,000 or so clones, about nine tenths of which appear only once. The sequencing sample was made of blood. These TCRs come from a man aged 30 to 45 in good health.

The chain carries TRBV11-2 and TRBJ2-7, with TRBD2 matching over 12 bases. J gave up 13 bases and V 5 bases, and 12 bases lay outside the gene matches. Germline lookup yields CDR1 SGHAT and CDR2 FQNNGV. CDR3 length: 14 residues. CDR3: CASSKSSGGAASYF. The CDR3 nucleotides read TGTGCCAGCAGCAAATCTAGCGGGGGGGCCGCTTCTTACTTC.

The CDR3 sequence is CASSFVGASYEQYF. CDR3 DNA: TGTGCCAGCAGTTTTGTAGGTGCCTCCTACGAGCAGTACTTC. This chain links TRBV27 with TRBJ2-7, with no clear D. The CDR3 sequence is 14 residues long. Germline loops: CDR1 MNHEY, CDR2 SMNVEV (reference sequence). V was cut by 3 bases and J by 0 bases, with 9 bases left in between.

The V gene is TRBV3-1 (or the pseudogene TRBV3-2), the J gene TRBJ1-6, with D possibly being TRBD1 (5 bases). The V gene lost 4 bases and the J gene lost 9 bases, with 16 bases spanning the gap. Germline V gene sequence: CDR1 LGHDT, CDR2 YNNKEL (reference sequence). This CDR3 comprises 15 residues. CDR3 loop: CASSPTEGLASPLHF. CDR3 DNA sequence: TGTGCCAGCAGCCCCACCGAGGGGTTAGCTTCACCCCTCCACTTT.